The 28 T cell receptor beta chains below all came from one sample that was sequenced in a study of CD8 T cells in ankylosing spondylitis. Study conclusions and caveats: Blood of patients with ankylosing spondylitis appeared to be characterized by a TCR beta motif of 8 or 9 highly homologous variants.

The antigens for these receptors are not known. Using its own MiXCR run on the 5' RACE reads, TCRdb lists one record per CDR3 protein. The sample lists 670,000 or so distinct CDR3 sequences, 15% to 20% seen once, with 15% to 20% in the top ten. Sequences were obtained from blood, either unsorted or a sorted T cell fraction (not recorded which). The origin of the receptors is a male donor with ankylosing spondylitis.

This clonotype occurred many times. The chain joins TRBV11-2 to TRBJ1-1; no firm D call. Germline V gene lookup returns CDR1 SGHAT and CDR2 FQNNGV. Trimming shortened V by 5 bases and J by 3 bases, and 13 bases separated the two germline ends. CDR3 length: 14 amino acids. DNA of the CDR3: TGTGCCAGCAGCCGTTGGACCGACTACACTGAAGCTTTCTTT. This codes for CASSRWTDYTEAFF.

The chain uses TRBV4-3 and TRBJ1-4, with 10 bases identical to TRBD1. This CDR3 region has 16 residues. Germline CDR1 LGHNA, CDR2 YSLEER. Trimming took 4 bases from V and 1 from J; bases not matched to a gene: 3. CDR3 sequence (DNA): TGCGCCAGCAGCCCCGACAGGGGGCAAACTAATGAAAAACTGTTTTTT. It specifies CASSPDRGQTNEKLFF.

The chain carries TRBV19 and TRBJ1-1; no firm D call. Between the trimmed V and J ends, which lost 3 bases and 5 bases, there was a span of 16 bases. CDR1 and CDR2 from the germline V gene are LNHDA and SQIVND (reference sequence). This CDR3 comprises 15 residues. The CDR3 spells CASSMYSGGLTEAFF. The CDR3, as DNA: TGTGCCAGTAGTATGTATTCGGGAGGTTTAACTGAAGCTTTCTTT.

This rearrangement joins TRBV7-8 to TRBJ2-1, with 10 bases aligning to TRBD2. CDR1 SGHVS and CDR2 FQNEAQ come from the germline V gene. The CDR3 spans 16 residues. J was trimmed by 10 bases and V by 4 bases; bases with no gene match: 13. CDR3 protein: CASSSSGLAGAGEQFF. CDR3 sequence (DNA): TGTGCCAGCAGCTCTAGCGGGCTAGCGGGAGCGGGCGAGCAGTTCTTC.

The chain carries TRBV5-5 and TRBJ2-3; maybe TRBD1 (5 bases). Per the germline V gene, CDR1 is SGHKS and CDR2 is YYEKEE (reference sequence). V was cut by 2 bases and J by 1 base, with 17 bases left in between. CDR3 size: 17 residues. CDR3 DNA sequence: TGTGCCAGCAGCTTTGGCGACAGACAAATTCGCACAGATACGCAGTATTTT. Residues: CASSFGDRQIRTDTQYF. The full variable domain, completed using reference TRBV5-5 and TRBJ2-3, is DAGVTQSPTHLIKTRGQQVTLRCSPISGHKSVSWYQQVLGQGPQFIFQYYEKEERGRGNFPDRFSARQFPNYSSELNVNALLLGDSALYLCASSFGDRQIRTDTQYFGPGTRLTVL.

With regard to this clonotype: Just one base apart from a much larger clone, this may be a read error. In DNA form, the CDR3 reads TGTGCCAGCAGTTACTTCAATCCAATCAAGGGGACTAGCGGGGAGGAGACCCAGTACTTC. Protein product: CASSYFNPIKGTSGEETQYF. The rearrangement joins TRBV6-2 or TRBV6-3 to TRBJ2-5, with TRBD2 matching 13 bases. The V gene end was trimmed by 1 base and the J gene end by 5 bases; junction bases not matched to a gene: 16. The CDR3 sequence is 20 residues long. CDR1 MNHEY and CDR2 SVGEGT come from the germline V gene.

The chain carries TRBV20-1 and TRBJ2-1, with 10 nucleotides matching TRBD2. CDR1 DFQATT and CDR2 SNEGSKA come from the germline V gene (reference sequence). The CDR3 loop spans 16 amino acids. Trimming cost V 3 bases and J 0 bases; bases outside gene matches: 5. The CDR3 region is CSARDSGRSSYNEQFF. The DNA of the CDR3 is TGCAGTGCTAGGGATAGCGGGAGGAGCTCCTACAATGAGCAGTTCTTC.

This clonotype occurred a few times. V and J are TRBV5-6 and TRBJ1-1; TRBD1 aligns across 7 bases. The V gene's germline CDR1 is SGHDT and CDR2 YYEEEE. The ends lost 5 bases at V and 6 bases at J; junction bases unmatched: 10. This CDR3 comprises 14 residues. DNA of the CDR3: TGTGCCAGCAGAGTCGGAGGGGGCTTGTCTGAAGCTTTCTTT. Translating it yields CASRVGGGLSEAFF.

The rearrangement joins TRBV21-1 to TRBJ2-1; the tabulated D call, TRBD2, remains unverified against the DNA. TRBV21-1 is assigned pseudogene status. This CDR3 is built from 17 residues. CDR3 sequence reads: CASSKGRDQSSYNEQFF. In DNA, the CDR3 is TGTGCCAGCAGCAAAGGGAGGGACCAGAGCTCCTACAATGAGCAGTTCTTC.

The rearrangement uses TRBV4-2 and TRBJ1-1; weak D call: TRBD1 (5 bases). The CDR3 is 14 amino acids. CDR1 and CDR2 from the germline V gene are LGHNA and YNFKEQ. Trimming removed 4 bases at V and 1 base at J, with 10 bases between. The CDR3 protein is CASSLSGQNTEAFF. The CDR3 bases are TGTGCCAGCAGCCTCTCTGGACAGAACACTGAAGCTTTCTTT.

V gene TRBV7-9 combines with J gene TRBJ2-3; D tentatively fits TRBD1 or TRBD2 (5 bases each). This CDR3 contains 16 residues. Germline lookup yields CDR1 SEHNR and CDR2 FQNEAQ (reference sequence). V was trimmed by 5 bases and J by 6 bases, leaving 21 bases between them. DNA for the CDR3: TGTGCCAGCAGCCCCGTCCCCCCAAGGGGAGAGGATACGCAGTATTTT. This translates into CASSPVPPRGEDTQYF.

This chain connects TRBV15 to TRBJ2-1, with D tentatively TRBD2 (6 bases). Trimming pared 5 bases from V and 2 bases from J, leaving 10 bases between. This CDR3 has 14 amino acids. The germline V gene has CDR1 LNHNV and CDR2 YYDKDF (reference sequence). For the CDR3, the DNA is TGTGCCACCAGCGTCCGGGGGACCTACAATGAGCAGTTCTTC. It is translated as CATSVRGTYNEQFF.

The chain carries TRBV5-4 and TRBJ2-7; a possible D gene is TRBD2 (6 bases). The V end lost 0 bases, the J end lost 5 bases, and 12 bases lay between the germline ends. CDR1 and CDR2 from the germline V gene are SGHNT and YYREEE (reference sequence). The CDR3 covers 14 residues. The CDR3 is CASSLDQGGDEQYF. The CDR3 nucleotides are TGTGCCAGCAGCTTGGATCAGGGAGGAGACGAGCAGTACTTC.

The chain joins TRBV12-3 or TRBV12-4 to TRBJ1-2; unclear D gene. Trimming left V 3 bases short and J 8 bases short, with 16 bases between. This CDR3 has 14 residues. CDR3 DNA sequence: TGTGCCAGCAGTTTCTTCCGGGAGGTGGAGGGCTACACCTTC. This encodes CASSFFREVEGYTF.

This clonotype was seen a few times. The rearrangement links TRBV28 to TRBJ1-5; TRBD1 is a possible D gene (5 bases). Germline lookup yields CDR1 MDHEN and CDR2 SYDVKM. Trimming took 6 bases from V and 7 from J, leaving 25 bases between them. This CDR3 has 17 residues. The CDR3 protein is CASSQLRGPKGNQPQHF. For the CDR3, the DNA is TGTGCCAGCAGCCAACTGAGGGGCCCCAAAGGGAACCAGCCCCAGCATTTT.

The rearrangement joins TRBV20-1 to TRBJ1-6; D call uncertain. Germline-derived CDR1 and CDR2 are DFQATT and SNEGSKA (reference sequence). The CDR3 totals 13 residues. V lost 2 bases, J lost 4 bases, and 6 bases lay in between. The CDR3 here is CSARTDYNSPLHF. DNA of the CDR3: TGCAGTGCTAGAACAGATTATAATTCACCCCTCCACTTT.

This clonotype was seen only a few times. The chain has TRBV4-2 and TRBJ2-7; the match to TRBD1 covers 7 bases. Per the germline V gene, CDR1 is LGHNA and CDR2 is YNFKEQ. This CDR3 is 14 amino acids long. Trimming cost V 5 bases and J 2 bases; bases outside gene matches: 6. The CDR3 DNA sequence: TGTGCCAGCAGCTCTCCGGGACAGCCCTACGAGCAGTACTTC. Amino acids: CASSSPGQPYEQYF.

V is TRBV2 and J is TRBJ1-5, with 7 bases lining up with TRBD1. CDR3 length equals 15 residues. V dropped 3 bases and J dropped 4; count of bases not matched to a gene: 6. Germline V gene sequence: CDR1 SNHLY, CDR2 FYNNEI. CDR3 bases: TGTGCCAGCAGTGAGGTTGGGACAGATAATCAGCCCCAGCATTTT. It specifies CASSEVGTDNQPQHF.

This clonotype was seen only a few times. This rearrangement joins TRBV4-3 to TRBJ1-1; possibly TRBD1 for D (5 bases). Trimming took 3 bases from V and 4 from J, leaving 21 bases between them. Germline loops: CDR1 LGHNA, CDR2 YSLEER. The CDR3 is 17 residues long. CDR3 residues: CASSHRDGDLRVTEAFF. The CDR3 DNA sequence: TGCGCCAGCAGCCACAGGGACGGAGATTTAAGAGTCACTGAAGCTTTCTTT.

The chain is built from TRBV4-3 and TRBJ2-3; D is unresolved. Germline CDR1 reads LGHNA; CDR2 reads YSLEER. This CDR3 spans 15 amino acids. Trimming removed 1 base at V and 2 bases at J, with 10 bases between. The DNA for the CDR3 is TGCGCCAGCAGCCAAGTAGATAGTGCCACAGATACGCAGTATTTT. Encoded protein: CASSQVDSATDTQYF.

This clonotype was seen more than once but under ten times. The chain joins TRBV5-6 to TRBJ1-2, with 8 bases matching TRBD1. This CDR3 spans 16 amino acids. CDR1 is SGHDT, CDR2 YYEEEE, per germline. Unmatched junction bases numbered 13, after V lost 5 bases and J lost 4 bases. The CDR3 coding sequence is TGTGCCAGCAGTTTTTGGGGCAGGGGGCCGGTCTATGGCTACACCTTC. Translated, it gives CASSFWGRGPVYGYTF.

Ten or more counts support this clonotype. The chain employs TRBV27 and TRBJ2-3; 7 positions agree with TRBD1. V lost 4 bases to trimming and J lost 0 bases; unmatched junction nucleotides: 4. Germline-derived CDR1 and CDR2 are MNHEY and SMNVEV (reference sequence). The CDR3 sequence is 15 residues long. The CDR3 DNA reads TGTGCCAGCAGTTCGGGACAGAGTAGCACAGATACGCAGTATTTT. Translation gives CASSSGQSSTDTQYF.

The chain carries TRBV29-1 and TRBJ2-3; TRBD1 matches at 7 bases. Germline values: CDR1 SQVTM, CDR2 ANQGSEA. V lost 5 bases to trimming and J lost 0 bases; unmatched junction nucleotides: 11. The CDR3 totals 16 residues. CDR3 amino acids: CSVWGQQDPSTDTQYF. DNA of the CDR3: TGCAGCGTTTGGGGACAGCAGGATCCTAGCACAGATACGCAGTATTTT.

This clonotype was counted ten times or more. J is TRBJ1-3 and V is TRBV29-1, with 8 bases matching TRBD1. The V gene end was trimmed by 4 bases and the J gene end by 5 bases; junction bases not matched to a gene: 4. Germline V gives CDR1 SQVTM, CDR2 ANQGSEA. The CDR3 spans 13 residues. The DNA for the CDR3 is TGCAGCGTTGCACAGGGGGATAGAAACACCATATATTTT. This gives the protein CSVAQGDRNTIYF. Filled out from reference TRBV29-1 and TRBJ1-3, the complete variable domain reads SAVISQKPSRDICQRGTSLTIQCQVDSQVTMMFWYRQQPGQSLTLIATANQGSEATYESGFVIDKFPISRPNLTFSTLTVSNMSPEDSSIYLCSVAQGDRNTIYFGEGSWLTVV.

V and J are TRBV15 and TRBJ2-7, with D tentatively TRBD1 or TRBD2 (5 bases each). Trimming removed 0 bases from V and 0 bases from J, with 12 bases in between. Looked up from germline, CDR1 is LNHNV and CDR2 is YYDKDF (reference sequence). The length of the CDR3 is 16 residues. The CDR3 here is CATSRDRGPGSYEQYF. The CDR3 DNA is TGTGCCACCAGCAGAGATAGGGGACCTGGCTCCTACGAGCAGTACTTC.

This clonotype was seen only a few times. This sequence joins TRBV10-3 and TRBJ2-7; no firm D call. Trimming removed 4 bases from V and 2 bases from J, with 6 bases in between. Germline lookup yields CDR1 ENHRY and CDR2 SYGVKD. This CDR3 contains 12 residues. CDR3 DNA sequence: TGTGCCATCAGTGCCGGCCCCTACGAGCAGTACTTC. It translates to CAISAGPYEQYF.

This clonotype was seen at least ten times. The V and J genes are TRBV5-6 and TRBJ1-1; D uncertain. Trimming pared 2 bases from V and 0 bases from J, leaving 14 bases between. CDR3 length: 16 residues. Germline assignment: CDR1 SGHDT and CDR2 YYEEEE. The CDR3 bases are TGTGCCAGCAGCTTTCGACACGAACGGATGAACACTGAAGCTTTCTTT. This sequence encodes CASSFRHERMNTEAFF.

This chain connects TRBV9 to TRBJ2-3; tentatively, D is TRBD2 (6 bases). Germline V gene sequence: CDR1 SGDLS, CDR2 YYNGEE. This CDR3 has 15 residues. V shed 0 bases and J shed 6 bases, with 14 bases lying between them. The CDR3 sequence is CASSVGGVVFDTQYF. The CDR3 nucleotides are TGTGCCAGCAGCGTAGGGGGGGTTGTATTTGATACGCAGTATTTT.